The source of this TCR beta chain is a study of blood T cell repertoires in COVID-19. Study in general: Acute and convalescent COVID-19 specimens originated in the United States, Italy and Spain. From T cells, B-cell-depleted T cells, or PBMCs came the material, which was cDNA or gDNA.

TCRdb's table, derived via immunoSEQ multiplex PCR, lists solely in-frame clones and lacks some. The sample includes about 240,000 clones, more than 75% of them seen just once. Participants were aged roughly 18 to 90 years, lived in roughly 25 US areas, and enrolled virtually. Participants had their cohort set by participant-reported clinical history. The TCR originated in a woman aged 40 to 55 with acute COVID-19. The sample was PBMCs or T cells enriched from blood (not recorded which).

Written as DNA, the CDR3 is TGTGCCAGCAGCTTGGTTCGGTCGGGTGAAACCGGGGAGCTGTTTTTT. Translating gives CASSLVRSGETGELFF. The chain couples TRBV5-8 to TRBJ2-2; no clear D. This CDR3 comprises 16 residues. V shed 0 bases and J shed 5 bases, with 14 bases lying between them. Germline CDR1 and CDR2: SGHTS and YDEGEE.